The 28 T cell receptor beta chains listed next were all sequenced from one sample in a study of regulatory T cells in long-lasting Graves disease. The TCR beta library used iRepertoire HTBI primers with Arm-PCR amplification of CDR3. TCRdb re-called the multiplex PCR reads through MiXCR, storing one row per CDR3 protein. Here the sample spans about 560,000 distinct CDR3 sequences, around 16% being singletons. Time point noted: newly diagnosed GD, antithyroid drugs for less than 3 months. RNA from PBMCs was the source of the TCR library. Separately, the same data were catalogued under a study of T cells in Graves' hyperthyroidism and ophthalmopathy.

Sequencing used peripheral blood mononuclear cells (PBMCs), obtained at new diagnosis, from a patient treated with antithyroid drugs. Source of these receptors: a man between 18 and 35 years old with Graves disease.

This clonotype has ten or more counts. The chain employs TRBV27 and TRBJ2-7, with 7 bases identical to TRBD2. The CDR3 loop spans 14 amino acids. CDR1 and CDR2 (germline): MNHEY, SMNVEV (reference sequence). Germline trimming cut 3 bases from V and 3 bases from J; bases unmatched to any gene: 5. The CDR3 DNA reads TGTGCCAGCAGTTTTGGCGGGAGAGTCTACGAGCAGTACTTC. The encoded protein is CASSFGGRVYEQYF.

This clonotype was recorded a few times. The chain is built from TRBV7-9 and TRBJ2-7, with D perhaps given as TRBD1 or TRBD2 (5 bases each). This CDR3 has 13 residues. The germline V gene encodes CDR1 SEHNR and CDR2 FQNEAQ (reference sequence). Trimming shortened V by 4 bases and J by 7 bases, and 14 bases separated the two germline ends. The CDR3, as DNA: TGTGCCAGCAGCTGGGACCCCAGAGGGGAGCAGTACTTC. Translating it yields CASSWDPRGEQYF.

The chain is built from TRBV29-1 and TRBJ1-4; 9 bases align to TRBD1. The CDR3 spans 16 residues. Germline-derived CDR1 and CDR2 are SQVTM and ANQGSEA. V gave up 0 bases and J gave up 6 bases; unmatched junction bases: 8. The CDR3 DNA reads TGCAGCGTTGAAGAAGGACAGGGGCGTGGATATGAAAAACTGTTTTTT. Its translation: CSVEEGQGRGYEKLFF.

This clonotype appeared many times. This chain links TRBV20-1 with TRBJ2-1; 8 nucleotides agree with TRBD2. The length of the CDR3 is 14 residues. Losses at the gene ends were 5 bases for V and 9 bases for J; bases not matched to a gene: 12. CDR1 and CDR2 (germline): DFQATT, SNEGSKA (reference sequence). CDR3 protein: CSAQSSGSGSEQFF. In DNA form, the CDR3 reads TGCAGTGCTCAGTCCAGCGGGAGCGGGAGTGAGCAGTTCTTC.

This clonotype was picked up many times. This chain's CDR3 is CASSLGSGTYNEQFF. CDR3 in DNA: TGTGCCAGCAGCTTGGGTAGCGGGACGTACAATGAGCAGTTCTTC. The chain joins TRBV7-8 to TRBJ2-1; 8 positions agree with TRBD2. Germline loops: CDR1 SGHVS, CDR2 FQNEAQ. The CDR3 has 15 residues. J lost 4 bases, V lost 3 bases, and 5 bases had no gene match.

With respect to this clonotype: One junction end does not reproduce the germline sequence, and a read error may be involved. The chain is built from TRBV6-5 and TRBJ1-2; no firm D call. The CDR3 is 15 residues long. Germline V gives CDR1 MNHEY, CDR2 SVGAGI. CDR3 nucleotide sequence: TGTGCCGGCAGTTACTCGGGGAGCCTAAGCTATGGCTACACCTTC. This sequence encodes CAGSYSGSLSYGYTF.

This clonotype was detected many times. The chain combines TRBV24-1 with TRBJ1-2, with D maybe TRBD1 (5 bases). This CDR3 has 13 amino acids. Germline CDR1 KGHDR, CDR2 SFDVKD. Between the trimmed V and J ends, which lost 4 bases and 5 bases, there was a span of 10 bases. CDR3: CATSDPDSYGYTF. In nucleotides, the CDR3 is TGTGCCACCAGTGACCCCGACAGTTATGGCTACACCTTC.

This clonotype was counted many times. The chain carries TRBV18 and TRBJ2-1, with D tentatively TRBD1 (7 bases). This CDR3 region has 14 residues. Germline V lookup: CDR1 KGHSH, CDR2 LQKENI. V lost 5 bases to trimming and J lost 3 bases, with 11 bases between them. The CDR3 DNA reads as TGTGCCAGCTCAGGACAGGAGGGCTACAATGAGCAGTTCTTC. Translation gives CASSGQEGYNEQFF.

This clonotype has only a few counts. The gene calls are TRBV28 and TRBJ2-7; TRBD1 matches 8 bases. Looked up from germline, CDR1 is MDHEN and CDR2 is SYDVKM. V was clipped by 6 bases and J by 5 bases; unmatched bases: 9. The CDR3 is 14 amino acids. In nucleotides, the CDR3 is TGTGCCAGCAGCCGCCAGGGGGCGCGAGACGAGCAGTACTTC. Its translation: CASSRQGARDEQYF.

This clonotype showed up many times. Here the CDR3 reads CASSLGTAEATQYF. The CDR3 region has the DNA TGTGCCAGCAGCCTCGGGACAGCCGAAGCGACCCAGTACTTC. The rearrangement links TRBV13 to TRBJ2-5, with TRBD1 identical over 7 bases. The ends lost 5 bases at V and 7 bases at J; junction bases unmatched: 10. Germline CDR1 is PRHDT and CDR2 is FYEKMQ (reference sequence). This CDR3 spans 14 amino acids.

This clonotype turned up a few times. This chain links TRBV29-1 with TRBJ2-1; 10 bases map to TRBD1. V lost 6 bases to trimming and J lost 7 bases; unmatched junction nucleotides: 3. This CDR3 region has 12 residues. CDR1 and CDR2 from the germline V gene are SQVTM and ANQGSEA. CDR3 bases: TGCAGCGTCCGGACAGGGGGAAATGAGCAGTTCTTC. This translates into CSVRTGGNEQFF.

This clonotype showed up just a few times. The chain uses TRBV24-1 and TRBJ2-5; D is perhaps TRBD2 (6 bases). The CDR3 totals 13 residues. The V gene lost 2 bases and the J gene lost 5 bases, with 8 bases spanning the gap. Germline loops: CDR1 KGHDR, CDR2 SFDVKD. This CDR3 is CATSDWSGETQYF. The CDR3 bases are TGTGCCACCAGTGATTGGAGCGGGGAGACCCAGTACTTC.

This clonotype was detected many times. The J gene is TRBJ2-3, the V gene TRBV12-3 or TRBV12-4; 8 nucleotides align to TRBD1. CDR3 length: 13 residues. The V gene end was trimmed by 6 bases and the J gene end by 3 bases; junction bases not matched to a gene: 2. CDR3 sequence: CASRRTGTDTQYF. The DNA for the CDR3 is TGTGCCAGCAGAAGGACAGGGACAGATACGCAGTATTTT.

The chain uses TRBV27 and TRBJ2-3; 8 bases are a match to TRBD1. V trimming: 2 bases; J trimming: 0 bases; junction bases outside the gene matches: 10. CDR1 MNHEY and CDR2 SMNVEV come from the germline V gene (reference sequence). The CDR3 is 18 residues long. CDR3 in DNA: TGTGCCAGCAGTTTAATGCCCCGGACAGGGAGAAGCACAGATACGCAGTATTTT. Protein sequence: CASSLMPRTGRSTDTQYF.

The chain joins TRBV12-3 or TRBV12-4 to TRBJ2-1; possible D gene TRBD1, 6 bases. CDR3 length equals 16 residues. Trimming took 0 bases from V and 7 from J, leaving 16 bases between them. CDR3 DNA sequence: TGTGCCAGCAGTTTAGCCTTGCGGACAGTGGGGAATGAGCAGTTCTTC. Protein: CASSLALRTVGNEQFF.

This clonotype came up many times. The rearrangement links TRBV7-3 to TRBJ1-1; TRBD1 might be the D (5 bases). The ends were cut back, 4 bases at V and 10 bases at J, with 16 bases in the middle. CDR1 and CDR2 (germline): SGHTA, FQGTGA. CDR3 length equals 13 residues. The CDR3 DNA reads TGTGCCAGCAGCTCGACCGCGACAGAGCGAGCTTTCTTT. Its translation: CASSSTATERAFF. Variable domain in full (rest from reference TRBV7-3 and TRBJ1-1): GAGVSQTPSNKVTEKGKYVELRCDPISGHTALYWYRQSLGQGPEFLIYFQGTGAADDSGLPNDRFFAVRPEGSVSTLKIQRTERGDSAVYLCASSSTATERAFFGQGTRLTVV.

This clonotype was seen a handful of times. The rearrangement links TRBV6-4 to TRBJ1-5; D is unclear. The germline V gene encodes CDR1 MRHNA and CDR2 SNTAGT. This CDR3 has 14 residues. The V and J ends lost 2 bases and 4 bases respectively, with 9 bases between them. This CDR3 is CASSDPRGNQPQHF. The CDR3 DNA is TGTGCCAGCAGTGACCCGCGCGGAAATCAGCCCCAGCATTTT.

The chain carries TRBV28 and TRBJ1-2; D is perhaps TRBD1 (6 bases). The germline gives CDR1 MDHEN, CDR2 SYDVKM. V lost 10 bases and J 1 base, leaving 22 bases between the germline ends. The CDR3 totals 16 residues. Here the CDR3 DNA reads TGTGCCACCTTCTTTGTTCGGAACAGGGTTAACTATGGCTACACCTTC. This gives the protein CATFFVRNRVNYGYTF.

This clonotype turned up a few times. The gene calls are TRBV6-2 or TRBV6-3 and TRBJ1-6, with D possibly TRBD1 on 5 matching bases. This CDR3 is built from 15 residues. Germline V gene data show CDR1 as MNHEY and CDR2 as SVGEGT. V shed 5 bases and J shed 3 bases, with 11 bases lying between them. CDR3 DNA: TGTGCCAGCAGTGCACCGGGACGCTATAATTCACCCCTCCACTTT. As protein: CASSAPGRYNSPLHF.

J is TRBJ1-1 and V is TRBV27; D perhaps matches TRBD1 (5 bases). V dropped 5 bases and J dropped 0 bases, with 16 bases sitting between them. The CDR3 is made up of 16 amino acids. Germline V gene sequence: CDR1 MNHEY, CDR2 SMNVEV (reference sequence). The CDR3 reads CASSLQAFPMNTEAFF. CDR3 DNA sequence: TGTGCCAGCAGTCTACAGGCATTCCCCATGAACACTGAAGCTTTCTTT.

As concerns this clonotype: Given a much more abundant clone one base away, this may be a read error. The gene calls are TRBV12-3 or TRBV12-4 and TRBJ1-5; TRBD1 aligns across 7 bases. This CDR3 has 14 residues. The CDR3 nucleotides read TGTGCCAGCAGTTCCGGCGACAGGGCCCAGCCCCAGCGTTTT. Amino acids: CASSSGDRAQPQRF.

This clonotype was detected only once. This chain uses TRBV4-1 with TRBJ2-1; a possible D gene is TRBD2 (5 bases). This CDR3 spans 18 amino acids. Trimming shortened V by 1 base and J by 1 base, and 17 bases separated the two germline ends. Germline assignment: CDR1 MGHRA and CDR2 YSYEKL. The CDR3 region has the DNA TGCGCCAGCAGCCAAGGAGGGATCGGACGGGATTCCTACAATGAGCAGTTCTTC. Residues: CASSQGGIGRDSYNEQFF.

This clonotype has only a few counts. The J gene is TRBJ2-2, the V gene TRBV5-8; tentatively, D is TRBD1 or TRBD2 (5 bases each). Germline V gives CDR1 SGHTS, CDR2 YDEGEE. V dropped 0 bases and J dropped 6 bases, with 18 bases sitting between them. The CDR3 is 17 residues long. The chain's CDR3 is CASSLGRGGWDPGELFF. In DNA, the CDR3 is TGTGCCAGCAGCTTGGGTCGAGGCGGATGGGACCCCGGGGAGCTGTTTTTT.

In its sample, this clonotype was seen many times. The chain couples TRBV28 to TRBJ2-3; D is uncertain. Germline loops: CDR1 MDHEN, CDR2 SYDVKM. Trimming cost V 5 bases and J 3 bases, with 9 bases left between them. The CDR3 has 13 residues. The CDR3 loop is CASSPALTDTQYF. CDR3 DNA sequence: TGTGCCAGCAGTCCCGCACTGACAGATACGCAGTATTTT.

This clonotype was observed many times. The chain joins TRBV27 to TRBJ2-1, with 7 positions matching TRBD1. With V trimmed by 2 bases and J by 8 bases, 9 bases remained unmatched. CDR1 MNHEY and CDR2 SMNVEV come from the germline V gene (reference sequence). The CDR3 loop spans 15 amino acids. In nucleotides, the CDR3 is TGTGCCAGCAGTTTAACGGACAGGCGGTTCGATGAGCAGTTCTTC. This gives the protein CASSLTDRRFDEQFF.

For this clonotype: Because the CDR3 is missing its conserved closing phenylalanine or tryptophan, this is likely a read error. The chain couples TRBV11-2 to TRBJ2-2; D is possibly TRBD1 (6 bases). Germline-derived CDR1 and CDR2 are SGHAT and FQNNGV. Trimming removed 6 bases from V and 7 bases from J, with 24 bases in between. This CDR3 region has 17 residues. The CDR3 loop is CASSPFGTQDTSGELFL. The CDR3 region has the DNA TGTGCCAGCAGTCCGTTCGGGACACAAGACACTAGCGGGGAGCTGTTTCTT.

This clonotype has a handful of counts. J is TRBJ2-7 and V is TRBV7-9; TRBD1 or TRBD2 may be the D gene (5 bases each). V dropped 5 bases and J dropped 2 bases, with 10 bases sitting between them. This CDR3 contains 13 residues. CDR1 is SEHNR, CDR2 FQNEAQ, per germline (reference sequence). In DNA, the CDR3 is TGTGCCAGCAGCCTACCGGGGCCCTACGAGCAGTACTTC. Translating it yields CASSLPGPYEQYF.

The sample holds many counts of this clonotype. The chain joins TRBV20-1 to TRBJ2-3; 12 nucleotides agree with TRBD2. CDR1 and CDR2 from the germline V gene are DFQATT and SNEGSKA (reference sequence). The CDR3 length is 15 residues. V was pared by 8 bases and J by 3 bases, with 9 bases of the junction left unmatched. The CDR3 sequence is CSLAGTSGLTDTQYF. DNA of the CDR3: TGCAGTCTTGCCGGGACTAGCGGGTTGACAGATACGCAGTATTTT.